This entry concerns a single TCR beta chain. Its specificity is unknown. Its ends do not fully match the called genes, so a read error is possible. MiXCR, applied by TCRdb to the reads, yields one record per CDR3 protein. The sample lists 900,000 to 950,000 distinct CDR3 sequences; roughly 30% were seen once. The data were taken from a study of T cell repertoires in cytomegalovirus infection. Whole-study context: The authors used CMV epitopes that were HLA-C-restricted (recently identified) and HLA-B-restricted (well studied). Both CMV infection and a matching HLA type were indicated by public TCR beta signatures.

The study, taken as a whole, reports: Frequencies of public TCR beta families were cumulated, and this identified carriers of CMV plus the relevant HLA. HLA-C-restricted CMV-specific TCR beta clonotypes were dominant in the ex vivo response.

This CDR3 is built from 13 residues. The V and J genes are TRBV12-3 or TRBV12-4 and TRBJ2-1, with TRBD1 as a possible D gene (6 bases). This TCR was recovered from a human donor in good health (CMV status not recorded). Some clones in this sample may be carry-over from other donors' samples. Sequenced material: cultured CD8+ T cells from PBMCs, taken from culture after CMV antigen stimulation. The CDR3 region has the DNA TGTGTCAGCAACCCCCAGGGGTACAATGAGCAGTTCTTC. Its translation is CVSNPQGYNEQFF.